Listed here are 8 T cell receptor beta chains from one sample, sequenced in a study of cytomegalovirus exposure and HLA in healthy donors. 13 Jbeta primers and 60 Vbeta primers were used for the PCR. The repertoire was sequenced with immunoSEQ multiplex PCR; TCRdb's copy has only in-frame clones and lacks some. The sample has over 150,000 clones; 75% to 90% are singletons. Sequencing was carried out using PBMCs. Receptors originate from a boy younger than 10 in good health and CMV-seronegative.

V usage is TRBV5-1 and J usage is TRBJ2-1; 9 positions match TRBD1. Germline CDR1 is SGHRS and CDR2 is YFSETQ. There are 18 residues in the CDR3. Unmatched junction bases numbered 15, after V lost 5 bases and J lost 3 bases. The CDR3 DNA is TGCGCCAGCAGAGAAACAGGGGGCCCTACCTACCTCTACAATGAGCAGTTCTTC. Translation gives CASRETGGPTYLYNEQFF.

V gene TRBV5-8 combines with J gene TRBJ2-3; D is unresolved. CDR3 length equals 16 residues. Per the germline V gene, CDR1 is SGHTS and CDR2 is YDEGEE. Deletions cut 4 bases from V and 1 base from J, with 16 bases between. The CDR3 DNA is TGTGCCAGCAGCCCGGGTGTTATTTCGGGCACAGATACGCAGTATTTT. This encodes CASSPGVISGTDTQYF.

This clone was counted between two and nine times. V is TRBV5-1 and J is TRBJ2-2, with 9 bases lining up with TRBD2. Per germline, CDR1 SGHRS and CDR2 YFSETQ. CDR3 length: 17 amino acids. Germline trimming cut 0 bases from V and 5 bases from J; bases unmatched to any gene: 8. CDR3 nucleotide sequence: TGCGCCAGCAGCTTGGTGCTAGCGGGAACGGGGACCGGGGAGCTGTTTTTT. It yields the protein CASSLVLAGTGTGELFF. The full variable domain, with the rest looked up from reference TRBV5-1 and TRBJ2-2, is KAGVTQTPRYLIKTRGQQVTLSCSPISGHRSVSWYQQTPGQGLQFLFEYFSETQRNKGNFPGRFSGRQFSNSRSEMNVSTLELGDSALYLCASSLVLAGTGTGELFFGEGSRLTVL.

The chain uses TRBV5-1 and TRBJ2-1; D possibly corresponds to TRBD2 (5 bases). Germline V gene lookup returns CDR1 SGHRS and CDR2 YFSETQ. V lost 2 bases to trimming and J lost 5 bases, with 11 bases between them. The CDR3 has 14 residues. CDR3 amino acids: CASSFKDGNNEQFF. The CDR3 DNA reads as TGCGCCAGCAGCTTTAAGGACGGGAACAATGAGCAGTTCTTC. Full variable domain (rest looked up from reference TRBV5-1 and TRBJ2-1): KAGVTQTPRYLIKTRGQQVTLSCSPISGHRSVSWYQQTPGQGLQFLFEYFSETQRNKGNFPGRFSGRQFSNSRSEMNVSTLELGDSALYLCASSFKDGNNEQFFGPGTRLTVL.

This chain uses TRBV2 with TRBJ2-3, with D perhaps matching TRBD2 (6 bases). This CDR3 region has 18 residues. The V and J ends lost 1 base and 0 bases respectively, with 17 bases between them. Germline CDR1 reads SNHLY; CDR2 reads FYNNEI. The CDR3 nucleotides are TGTGCCAGCAGTGAAGGTTTTGGCGGGGCTTTTAGCACAGATACGCAGTATTTT. Protein sequence: CASSEGFGGAFSTDTQYF.

CDR3 nucleotide sequence: TGTGCCAGCAGTTCCCCACTGAGCTCCTACAATGAGCAGTTCTTC. The encoded protein is CASSSPLSSYNEQFF. V and J are TRBV7-9 and TRBJ2-1, with unresolved D. The germline V gene encodes CDR1 SEHNR and CDR2 FQNEAQ (reference sequence). This CDR3 is 15 amino acids long. Trimming cost V 6 bases and J 0 bases, with 12 bases left between them. Using reference TRBV7-9 and TRBJ2-1 for the parts outside the CDR3, the full variable domain is DTGVSQNPRHKITKRGQNVTFRCDPISEHNRLYWYRQTLGQGPEFLTYFQNEAQLEKSRLLSDRFSAERPKGSFSTLEIQRTEQGDSAMYLCASSSPLSSYNEQFFGPGTRLTVL.

The CDR3 DNA sequence: TGTGCCACCAGCAGAGCACAAGAGACCCAGTACTTC. Protein product: CATSRAQETQYF. The J gene is TRBJ2-5, the V gene TRBV15, with no clear D. This CDR3 is 12 amino acids long. V was pared by 1 base and J by 2 bases, with 2 bases between. CDR1 is LNHNV, CDR2 YYDKDF, per germline (reference sequence).

The chain carries TRBV19 and TRBJ1-5; 9 positions match TRBD1. The V gene's germline CDR1 is LNHDA and CDR2 SQIVND (reference sequence). The CDR3 consists of 15 residues. Unmatched junction bases numbered 13, after V lost 10 bases and J lost 6 bases. The CDR3 loop reads CATSPTGGRIQPQHF. CDR3 DNA: TGTGCCACATCCCCGACAGGGGGTAGGATTCAGCCCCAGCATTTT. Together with reference TRBV19 and TRBJ1-5, the CDR3 gives the full variable domain: DGGITQSPKYLFRKEGQNVTLSCEQNLNHDAMYWYRQDPGQGLRLIYYSQIVNDFQKGDIAEGYSVSREKKESFPLTVTSAQKNPTAFYLCATSPTGGRIQPQHFGDGTRLSIL.